These 16 T cell receptor beta chains originate from one sample sequenced in a study of blood T cell repertoires in COVID-19. Using immunoSEQ multiplex PCR, the repertoire was profiled, and TCRdb retains in-frame clones only, with some absent. In the table there are 25,000 to 30,000 clones, 85% to 90% of which are singletons. Material: peripheral blood. The receptor source for this set is a human donor in a cohort sampled during active COVID-19.

This rearrangement joins TRBV18 to TRBJ2-3; 12 bases fit TRBD1. Trimming at V came to 4 bases and at J to 5 bases, leaving 7 bases not matched to a gene. The CDR3 runs 16 residues. Germline V CDR1 and CDR2: KGHSH, LQKENI. The CDR3 bases are TGTGCCAGCTCACTACCGGGACAGGGGGCGAAAGATACGCAGTATTTT. Its translation is CASSLPGQGAKDTQYF.

The rearrangement links TRBV5-4 to TRBJ2-3; 10 bases align to TRBD2. Germline CDR1 and CDR2: SGHNT and YYREEE (reference sequence). V lost 5 bases, J lost 1 base, and 7 bases stayed unmatched. The CDR3 is 16 residues long. CDR3 region: CASRASGGGGTDTQYF. In DNA form, the CDR3 reads TGTGCCAGCAGGGCTAGCGGGGGAGGGGGCACAGATACGCAGTATTTT.

This clone came up once. J is TRBJ2-7 and V is TRBV3-1 (or the pseudogene TRBV3-2); no reliable D call. Trimming stripped 0 bases from V and 4 bases from J, with 16 bases between. Looked up from germline, CDR1 is LGHDT and CDR2 is YNNKEL (reference sequence). The CDR3 length is 16 residues. CDR3 protein: CASSQETAPTSYEQYF. The CDR3 DNA reads as TGTGCCAGCAGCCAAGAGACGGCACCGACATCTTACGAGCAGTACTTC.

The J gene is TRBJ2-7, the V gene TRBV5-4, with unresolved D. In germline, CDR1 is SGHNT, CDR2 YYREEE (reference sequence). With 2 bases removed from V and 2 bases from J, the gap between germline ends came to 8 bases. There are 13 residues in the CDR3. The CDR3 bases are TGTGCCAGCAGCTTTGGGCCTCCCTACGAGCAGTACTTC. Translated, it gives CASSFGPPYEQYF.

The genes are TRBV10-1 and TRBJ1-1; tentatively, D is TRBD1 (6 bases). Germline values: CDR1 WNHNN, CDR2 SYGVQD (reference sequence). The CDR3 extends over 13 amino acids. Trimming cost V 6 bases and J 4 bases, with 12 bases left between them. CDR3 nucleotide sequence: TGCGCCAGCAGCACAGGGTCATGCACTGAAGCTTTCTTT. This sequence encodes CASSTGSCTEAFF.

The rearrangement uses TRBV6-4 and TRBJ2-3; unclear D gene. This CDR3 region has 14 residues. Germline V CDR1 and CDR2: MRHNA, SNTAGT. V lost 8 bases and J 0 bases, leaving 12 bases between the germline ends. CDR3 DNA sequence: TGTGCCAGCCCGAGGTCGGTTAGCACAGATACGCAGTATTTT. Protein sequence: CASPRSVSTDTQYF.

J is TRBJ2-5 and V is TRBV10-2; 9 nucleotides align to TRBD2. Germline CDR1 is WSHSY and CDR2 is SAAADI. The CDR3 length is 16 residues. V dropped 0 bases and J dropped 1; count of bases not matched to a gene: 3. The CDR3 coding sequence is TGCGCCAGCAGTGAGTCGGGCGGGGGGGCCCAAGAGACCCAGTACTTC. Its protein is CASSESGGGAQETQYF.

The CDR3 DNA reads as TGTGCCAGCAGTTACGGTTGGCGGCTAGCGGACTCCTACAATGAGCAGTTCTTC. Translated, it gives CASSYGWRLADSYNEQFF. The chain recombines TRBV6-2 or TRBV6-3 with TRBJ2-1; 7 nucleotides line up with TRBD2. V shed 2 bases, J shed 0 bases, and the junction held 10 bases outside the gene matches. The germline CDR1 and CDR2 sequences are MNHEY and SVGEGT. The CDR3 extends over 18 amino acids.

The chain is built from TRBV3-1 (or the pseudogene TRBV3-2) and TRBJ2-2; tentative D call: TRBD2 (6 bases). With 3 bases removed from V and 6 bases from J, the gap between germline ends came to 17 bases. The CDR3 runs 16 residues. The germline V gene has CDR1 LGHDT and CDR2 YNNKEL (reference sequence). The CDR3 protein is CASSQTPGVRSGELFF. The CDR3 DNA follows: TGTGCCAGCAGCCAGACTCCGGGGGTTAGGTCCGGGGAGCTGTTTTTT.

V gene TRBV4-1 combines with J gene TRBJ2-1, with D tentatively TRBD2 (6 bases). The V end was cut by 1 base, the J end by 6 bases, with 10 bases between. The V gene's germline CDR1 is MGHRA and CDR2 YSYEKL. There are 14 residues in the CDR3. CDR3 nucleotides: TGCGCCAGCAGCCAAGGGCCAGCGGGCAATGAGCAGTTCTTC. Residues: CASSQGPAGNEQFF.

The V gene is TRBV2, the J gene TRBJ1-4, with TRBD1 as a possible D gene (6 bases). The germline V and J ends were trimmed by 3 bases and 3 bases, with 11 bases remaining between them. Germline V lookup: CDR1 SNHLY, CDR2 FYNNEI. This CDR3 contains 15 residues. In DNA form, the CDR3 reads TGTGCCAGCAGTGAGGTTCAGGGGTCTAATGAAAAACTGTTTTTT. It translates to CASSEVQGSNEKLFF.

This chain links TRBV28 with TRBJ2-7, with D possibly TRBD2 on 8 matching bases. CDR1 and CDR2 from the germline V gene are MDHEN and SYDVKM. This CDR3 contains 14 residues. V gave up 6 bases and J gave up 1 base, with 13 bases separating them. The CDR3 protein is CASRGGGGSYEQYF. In DNA form, the CDR3 reads TGTGCCAGCAGAGGGGGCGGGGGGTCCTACGAGCAGTACTTC.

The chain is built from TRBV9 and TRBJ2-2; 8 bases map to TRBD1. V was clipped by 2 bases and J by 2 bases; unmatched bases: 2. CDR1 and CDR2 (germline): SGDLS, YYNGEE. This CDR3 region has 15 residues. The CDR3 bases are TGTGCCAGCAGCGTCCAGGGGGCCAACACCGGGGAGCTGTTTTTT. Its protein is CASSVQGANTGELFF.

A single count supports this clone. This chain uses TRBV5-1 with TRBJ2-5, with a tentative D call TRBD2 (5 bases). This CDR3 is built from 14 residues. Trimming removed 0 bases at V and 5 bases at J, with 11 bases between. CDR1 SGHRS and CDR2 YFSETQ come from the germline V gene. The CDR3 DNA sequence: TGCGCCAGCAGCTTGGCTGGGAGCAGGGAGACCCAGTACTTC. It translates to CASSLAGSRETQYF.

The rearrangement joins TRBV15 to TRBJ1-1, with D possibly TRBD1 on 5 matching bases. Germline CDR1 reads LNHNV; CDR2 reads YYDKDF (reference sequence). The CDR3 has 17 amino acids. V lost 1 base, J lost 0 bases, and 15 bases lay in between. CDR3 amino acids: CATSRVLGGSLNTEAFF. The CDR3 region has the DNA TGTGCCACCAGCAGAGTCCTCGGGGGGAGTTTGAACACTGAAGCTTTCTTT.

V is TRBV2 and J is TRBJ2-5; D is perhaps TRBD1 (5 bases). In germline, CDR1 is SNHLY, CDR2 FYNNEI. The CDR3 covers 13 residues. V lost 6 bases to trimming and J lost 5 bases, with 13 bases between them. The CDR3 DNA reads TGTGCCAGCAGGGTCAGGGTGACGGAGACCCAGTACTTC. The encoded protein is CASRVRVTETQYF.